This record covers a single T cell receptor beta chain. Its antigen remains unidentified. V was pared by 4 bases and J by 3 bases, with 12 bases between. The germline CDR1 and CDR2 sequences are KGHDR and SFDVKD. This CDR3 comprises 14 residues. Only in-frame clones appear in the TCRdb table, and some are missing; sequencing was by immunoSEQ multiplex PCR. Of 100,000 to 130,000 clones listed, around 84% are singletons. The data belong to a study of T cell responses to AZD1222 COVID-19 vaccine. Study conclusions and caveats: Spike-specific TCR breadth rose after two AZD1222 doses, and depth rose as well. Mapped onto spike, vaccine-associated CD4 TCRs spanned it and were dominant at 160-218 and 743-854. Seropositive at baseline were only a handful of AZD1222 recipients. Reportedly, close to half of spike-specific TCRs are directed against unmutated variant regions.

The J gene is TRBJ2-7, the V gene TRBV24-1; D not certain. The material sequenced was peripheral blood, taken on day 0 of AZD1222 vaccination. The TCR was taken from an adult in good health. CDR3 protein: CATSEGGQDYEQYF. CDR3 nucleotide sequence: TGTGCCACCAGTGAAGGTGGGCAGGACTACGAGCAGTACTTC.